This T cell receptor beta chain was sequenced during a study of cytomegalovirus exposure and HLA in healthy donors. Study background: The use of the same platform for the approximately 130 validation repertoires and the 600 to 800 first-cohort repertoires was reported by a later analysis. Study-wide points: For cytomegalovirus status, the classifier reportedly gave diagnoses with high specificity and sensitivity.

With 1 base removed from V and 7 bases from J, the gap between germline ends came to 19 bases. Germline V gene data show CDR1 as SGHTA and CDR2 as FQGTGA. CDR3 size: 17 residues. As concerns this clone: No antigen is known for it.

Generated by immunoSEQ multiplex PCR, the TCRdb table keeps only in-frame clones and is missing some. The sample records about 260,000 clones, 90% being singletons. V gene TRBV7-3 combines with J gene TRBJ2-2; no clear D gene. The clonotype was recovered from a woman aged 25 to 45 in good health and CMV-seronegative. The sample consisted of PBMCs. The CDR3 region has the DNA TGTGCCAGCAGCTTAAACGCCCCCGGTTCACCTAACGGGGAGCTGTTTTTT. This sequence encodes CASSLNAPGSPNGELFF.